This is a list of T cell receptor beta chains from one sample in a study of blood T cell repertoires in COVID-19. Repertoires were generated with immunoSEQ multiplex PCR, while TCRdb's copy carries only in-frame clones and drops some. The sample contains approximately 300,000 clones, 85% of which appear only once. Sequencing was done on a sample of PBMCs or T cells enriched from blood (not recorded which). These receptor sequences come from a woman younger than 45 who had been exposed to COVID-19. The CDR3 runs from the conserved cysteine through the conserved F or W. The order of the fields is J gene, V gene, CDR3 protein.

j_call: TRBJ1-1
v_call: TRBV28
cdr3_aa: CASSPRGQVEAFF

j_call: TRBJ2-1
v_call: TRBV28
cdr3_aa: CASSVPGTGKEGEQFF

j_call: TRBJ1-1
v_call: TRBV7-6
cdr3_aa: CASSSRGGVIDTEAFF

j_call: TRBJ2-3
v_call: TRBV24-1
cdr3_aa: CATSDLLAGGTDTQYF

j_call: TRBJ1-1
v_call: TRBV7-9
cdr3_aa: CASSLTGITEAFF

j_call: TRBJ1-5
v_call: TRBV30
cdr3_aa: CAWSVMTADQPQHF

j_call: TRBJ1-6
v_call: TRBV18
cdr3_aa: CASSRRDPNSPLHF

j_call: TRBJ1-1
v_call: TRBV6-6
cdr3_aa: CASTRGVNTEAFF

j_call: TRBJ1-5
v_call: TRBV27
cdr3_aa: CASSPDRDQPQHF

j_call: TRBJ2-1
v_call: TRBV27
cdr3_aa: CASSPGTFTYNEQFF

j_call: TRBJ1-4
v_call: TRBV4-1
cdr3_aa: CASSQVWGQGEKLFF

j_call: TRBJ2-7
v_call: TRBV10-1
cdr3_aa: CASSESASGSGEQYF

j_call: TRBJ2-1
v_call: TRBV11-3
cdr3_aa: CASSTGLASYNEQFF

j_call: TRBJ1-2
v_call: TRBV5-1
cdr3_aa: CASSLDRNGYTF

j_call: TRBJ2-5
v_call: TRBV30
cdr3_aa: CAWRGGEAVIQETQYF

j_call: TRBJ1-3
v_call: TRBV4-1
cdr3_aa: CASSHSPPGTLNGNTIYF

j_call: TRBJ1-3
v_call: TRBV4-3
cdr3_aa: CASSQESRNTIYF

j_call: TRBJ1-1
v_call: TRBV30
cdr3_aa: CAWGAQGWFEAFF

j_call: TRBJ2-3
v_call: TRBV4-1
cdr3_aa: CASSQRGQGRGTDTQYF

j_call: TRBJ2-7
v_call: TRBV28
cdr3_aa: CASTTGGGYNEQYF

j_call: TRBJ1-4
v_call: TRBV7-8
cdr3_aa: CASTGQGGVVANEKLFF

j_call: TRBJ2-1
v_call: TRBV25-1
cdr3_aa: CASSLTPYYNEQFF

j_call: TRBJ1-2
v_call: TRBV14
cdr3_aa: CASSLIRPTGDYGYTF

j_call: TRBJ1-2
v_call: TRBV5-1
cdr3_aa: CASSQGALYGYTF

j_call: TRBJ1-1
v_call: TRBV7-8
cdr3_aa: CASSLGTGVAMNTEAFF

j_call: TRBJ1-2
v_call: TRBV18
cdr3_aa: CASSPTTGEMGGYTF

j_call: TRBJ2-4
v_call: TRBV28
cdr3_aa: CATTDKWKNIQYF

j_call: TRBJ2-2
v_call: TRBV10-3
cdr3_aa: CAISEWLAGPINTGELFF

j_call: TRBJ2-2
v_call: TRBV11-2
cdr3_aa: CASSWRGTGNTGELFF

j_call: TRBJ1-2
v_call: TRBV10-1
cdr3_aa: CASSDGQAGYGYTF

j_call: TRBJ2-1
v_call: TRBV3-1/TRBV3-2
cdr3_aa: CASSQAGTSGMEQFF

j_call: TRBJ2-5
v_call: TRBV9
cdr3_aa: CASSPTGAWGQETQYF

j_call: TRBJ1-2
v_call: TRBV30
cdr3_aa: CAWSEDRVGGYTF

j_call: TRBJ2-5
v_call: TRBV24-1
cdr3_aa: CATSELGLAGYETQYF

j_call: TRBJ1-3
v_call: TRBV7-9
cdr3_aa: CASSSEGQGKSGNTIYF

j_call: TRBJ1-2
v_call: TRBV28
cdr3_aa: CASRGTGVGYTF

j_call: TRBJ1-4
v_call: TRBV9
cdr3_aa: CASSVGPPNEKLFF